Described below is a single T cell receptor (beta chain) sequence and its context. Germline-derived CDR1 and CDR2 are SQVTM and ANQGSEA. The CDR3 contains 13 residues. The V and J ends lost 3 bases and 1 base respectively, with 6 bases between them. The data derive from a study of T cells in localized non-small cell lung cancer. This table comes from immunoSEQ multiplex PCR, and its TCRdb copy is limited to in-frame clones, with some not included. The sample lists 90,000 or so clones, roughly 87% occurring once. This specimen was peripheral blood, taken before any cancer treatment. The source is a man between 40 and 70 years old with stage I squamous cell lung carcinoma. The gene calls are TRBV29-1 and TRBJ2-2, with D hard to call. The CDR3 spells CSVDEGNTGELFF. The CDR3 region has the DNA TGCAGCGTTGATGAAGGGAACACCGGGGAGCTGTTTTTT.